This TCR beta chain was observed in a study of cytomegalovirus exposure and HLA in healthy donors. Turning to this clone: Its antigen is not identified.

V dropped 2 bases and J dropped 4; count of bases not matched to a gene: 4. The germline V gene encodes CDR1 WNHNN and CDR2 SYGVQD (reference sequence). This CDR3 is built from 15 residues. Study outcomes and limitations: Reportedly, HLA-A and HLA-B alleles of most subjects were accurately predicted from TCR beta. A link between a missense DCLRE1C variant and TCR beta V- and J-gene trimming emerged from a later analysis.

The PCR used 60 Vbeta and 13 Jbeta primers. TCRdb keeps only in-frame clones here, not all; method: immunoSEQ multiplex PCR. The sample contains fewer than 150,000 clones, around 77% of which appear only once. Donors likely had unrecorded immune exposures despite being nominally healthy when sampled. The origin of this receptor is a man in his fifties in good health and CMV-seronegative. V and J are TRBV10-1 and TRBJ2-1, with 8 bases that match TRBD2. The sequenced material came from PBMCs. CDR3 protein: CASSEGAGVYNEQFF. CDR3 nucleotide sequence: TGCGCCAGCAGTGAGGGAGCGGGGGTATACAATGAGCAGTTCTTC.